This T cell receptor beta chain emerged from a study of brain T cells in children with intractable seizures. Worth noting for this clone: This is likely a read error, given that the CDR3 carries no conserved phenylalanine or tryptophan at its end. The DNA is left out, because the CDR3 cannot be placed on it with certainty; the CDR3 is given as TCRdb lists it.

Germline V lookup: CDR1 SGDLS, CDR2 YYNGEE. The CDR3 has 10 amino acids, counting both end residues. The method was immunoSEQ multiplex PCR; TCRdb's version includes in-frame clones alone and lacks a portion of them. The table lists tens of thousands of clones, 85% to 95% of them singletons. The specimen was peripheral blood, collected at surgery. The TCR was taken from a boy less than two years old with tuberous sclerosis and intractable seizures. The chain has TRBV9 and TRBJ1-1; TRBD1 is the table's D call and was not checked against the DNA. The CDR3 sequence is CASSVSGTGS.